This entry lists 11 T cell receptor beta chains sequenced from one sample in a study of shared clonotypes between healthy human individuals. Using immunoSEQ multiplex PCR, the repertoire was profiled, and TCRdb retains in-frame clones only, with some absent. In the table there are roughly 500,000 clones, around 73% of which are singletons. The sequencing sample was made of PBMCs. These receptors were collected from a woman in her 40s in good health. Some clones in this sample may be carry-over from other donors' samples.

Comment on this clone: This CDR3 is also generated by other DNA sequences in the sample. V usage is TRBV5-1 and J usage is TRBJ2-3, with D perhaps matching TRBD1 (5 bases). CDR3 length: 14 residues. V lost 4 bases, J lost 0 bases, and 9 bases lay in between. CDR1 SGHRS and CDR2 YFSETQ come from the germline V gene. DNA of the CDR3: TGCGCCAGCAGCCCCCCAGGGAGCACAGATACGCAGTATTTT. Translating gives CASSPPGSTDTQYF. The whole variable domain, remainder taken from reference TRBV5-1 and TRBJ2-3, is KAGVTQTPRYLIKTRGQQVTLSCSPISGHRSVSWYQQTPGQGLQFLFEYFSETQRNKGNFPGRFSGRQFSNSRSEMNVSTLELGDSALYLCASSPPGSTDTQYFGPGTRLTVL.

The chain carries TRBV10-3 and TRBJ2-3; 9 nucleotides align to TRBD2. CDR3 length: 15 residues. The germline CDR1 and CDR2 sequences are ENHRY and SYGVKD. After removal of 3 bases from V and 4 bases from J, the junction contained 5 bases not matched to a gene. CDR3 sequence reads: CAISERGRGADTQYF. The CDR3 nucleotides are TGTGCCATCAGTGAACGCGGGAGGGGGGCAGATACGCAGTATTTT.

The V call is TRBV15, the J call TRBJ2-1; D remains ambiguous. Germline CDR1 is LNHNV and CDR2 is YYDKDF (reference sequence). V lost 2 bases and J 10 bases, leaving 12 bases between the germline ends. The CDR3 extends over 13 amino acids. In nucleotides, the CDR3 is TGTGCCACCAGCAGAAACCAAAGAAAGGAGCAGTTCTTC. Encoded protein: CATSRNQRKEQFF.

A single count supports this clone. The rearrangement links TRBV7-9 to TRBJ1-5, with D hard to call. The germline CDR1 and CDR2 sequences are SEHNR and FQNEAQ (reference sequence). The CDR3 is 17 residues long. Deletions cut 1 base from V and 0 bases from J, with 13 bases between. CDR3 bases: TGTGCCAGCAGCTTAGAATTTGGGGAGAATAGCAATCAGCCCCAGCATTTT. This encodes CASSLEFGENSNQPQHF.

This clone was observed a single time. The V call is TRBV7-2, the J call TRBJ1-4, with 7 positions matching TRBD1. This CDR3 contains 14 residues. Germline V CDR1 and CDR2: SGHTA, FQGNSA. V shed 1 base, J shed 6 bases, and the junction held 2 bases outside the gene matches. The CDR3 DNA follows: TGTGCCAGCAGCTTAGACACAGGGGATGAAAAACTGTTTTTT. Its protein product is CASSLDTGDEKLFF.

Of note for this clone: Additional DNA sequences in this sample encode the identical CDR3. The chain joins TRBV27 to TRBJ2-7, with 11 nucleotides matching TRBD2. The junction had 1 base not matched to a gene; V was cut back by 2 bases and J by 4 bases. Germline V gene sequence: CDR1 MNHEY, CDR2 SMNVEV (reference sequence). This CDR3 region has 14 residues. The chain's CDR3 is CASSLTSGSYEQYF. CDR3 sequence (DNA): TGTGCCAGCAGTTTAACTAGCGGGAGTTACGAGCAGTACTTC.

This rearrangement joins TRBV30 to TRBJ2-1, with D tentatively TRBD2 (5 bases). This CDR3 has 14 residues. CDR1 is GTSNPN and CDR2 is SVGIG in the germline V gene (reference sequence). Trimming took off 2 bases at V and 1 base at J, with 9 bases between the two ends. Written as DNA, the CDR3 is TGTGCCTGGAGTCGGCGGGCATCCTACAATGAGCAGTTCTTC. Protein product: CAWSRRASYNEQFF.

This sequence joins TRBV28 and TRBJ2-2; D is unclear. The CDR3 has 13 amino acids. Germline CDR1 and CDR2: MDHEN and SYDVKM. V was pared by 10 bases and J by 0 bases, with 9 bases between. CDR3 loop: CATANTNTGELFF. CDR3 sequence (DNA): TGTGCCACCGCTAATACGAACACCGGGGAGCTGTTTTTT.

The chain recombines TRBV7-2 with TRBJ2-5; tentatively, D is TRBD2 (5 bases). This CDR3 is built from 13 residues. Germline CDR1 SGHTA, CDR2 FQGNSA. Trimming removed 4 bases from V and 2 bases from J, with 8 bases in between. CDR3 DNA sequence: TGTGCCAGCAGCTCCCCGGGGCAAGAGACCCAGTACTTC. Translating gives CASSSPGQETQYF. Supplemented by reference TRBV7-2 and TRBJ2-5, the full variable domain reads GAGVSQSPSNKVTEKGKDVELRCDPISGHTALYWYRQSLGQGLEFLIYFQGNSAPDKSGLPSDRFSAERTGGSVSTLTIQRTQQEDSAVYLCASSSPGQETQYFGPGTRLLVL.

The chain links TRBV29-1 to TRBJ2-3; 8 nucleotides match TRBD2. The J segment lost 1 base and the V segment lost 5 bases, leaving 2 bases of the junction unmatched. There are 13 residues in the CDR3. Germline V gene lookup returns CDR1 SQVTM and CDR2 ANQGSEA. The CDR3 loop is CSVKTSGTDTQYF. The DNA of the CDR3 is TGCAGCGTTAAGACTAGCGGCACAGATACGCAGTATTTT.

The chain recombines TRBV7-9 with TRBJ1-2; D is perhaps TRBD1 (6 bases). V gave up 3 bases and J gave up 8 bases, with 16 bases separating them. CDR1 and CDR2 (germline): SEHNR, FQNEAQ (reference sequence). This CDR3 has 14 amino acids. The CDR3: CASSFREQGEGYTF. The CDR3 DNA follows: TGTGCCAGCAGCTTCCGGGAACAGGGCGAGGGCTACACCTTC.